The T cell receptor (beta chain) described here comes from a study of breast tumors, draining lymph nodes, adjacent tissues. General study results and limits: That most tumor T cells come from lymph nodes remained unproven. Tumor and nontumor repertoires were significantly more similar in luminal-like than in basal-like breast cancer. Tumor TCR diversity was below lymph nodes but above nontumor tissue.

CDR3 length equals 14 residues. V lost 5 bases, J lost 1 base, and 11 bases lay in between. The germline CDR1 and CDR2 sequences are MNHEY and SVGEGT. This clonotype was observed at least ten times. Antigen: not known. Axillary draining lymph nodes of breast cancer patients supplied the node samples. TCRdb re-called the multiplex PCR reads through MiXCR, storing one row per CDR3 protein. The table lists approximately 88,000 distinct CDR3 sequences, about 27% of them singletons. Material for sequencing was axillary lymph node tissue. This chain links TRBV6-2 or TRBV6-3 with TRBJ1-2; no firm D call. This TCR came from a female donor with breast cancer. Some clones in this sample may be carry-over from other donors' samples. The CDR3 protein is CASSPSFLNYGYTF. The CDR3 DNA follows: TGTGCCAGCAGTCCCAGCTTTCTTAACTATGGCTACACCTTC.